Below, one TCR beta chain is given with its context. Its antigen is not known. These data come from a study of OX40 agonist ivuxolimab in advanced cancers. Whole-study context: Recorded diagnoses for dose-escalation patients were hepatocellular carcinoma, melanoma, renal cell or head and neck cancer.

Assay: immunoSEQ multiplex PCR; the TCRdb copy retains only in-frame clones and omits some. Of around 30,000 clones in the sample, roughly 80% were seen once. Trimming removed 5 bases at V and 2 bases at J, with 16 bases between. Germline V lookup: CDR1 SGHDN, CDR2 FVKESK. The CDR3 covers 15 residues. Study results and limitations: Which antigen the expanded peripheral T cells recognized is unknown. Near-lowest levels of clonal expansion characterized partial responders at 0.1-3.0 mg/kg.

This receptor was taken from an adult with an advanced solid tumor such as melanoma, head and neck, liver or kidney cancer. The chain employs TRBV14 and TRBJ2-7; a weak D match, TRBD1 (6 bases). The sample here was CD4+ or CD8+ T cells sorted from blood, taken in a trial of the OX40 agonist ivuxolimab. CDR3 amino acids: CASSRGRLRTYEQYF. CDR3 coding DNA: TGTGCCAGCAGCAGGGGGAGACTTAGGACCTACGAGCAGTACTTC. Based on the CDR3 plus reference TRBV14 and TRBJ2-7, the full variable domain is EAGVTQFPSHSVIEKGQTVTLRCDPISGHDNLYWYRRVMGKEIKFLLHFVKESKQDESGMPNNRFLAERTGGTYSTLKVQPAELEDSGVYFCASSRGRLRTYEQYFGPGTRLTVT.